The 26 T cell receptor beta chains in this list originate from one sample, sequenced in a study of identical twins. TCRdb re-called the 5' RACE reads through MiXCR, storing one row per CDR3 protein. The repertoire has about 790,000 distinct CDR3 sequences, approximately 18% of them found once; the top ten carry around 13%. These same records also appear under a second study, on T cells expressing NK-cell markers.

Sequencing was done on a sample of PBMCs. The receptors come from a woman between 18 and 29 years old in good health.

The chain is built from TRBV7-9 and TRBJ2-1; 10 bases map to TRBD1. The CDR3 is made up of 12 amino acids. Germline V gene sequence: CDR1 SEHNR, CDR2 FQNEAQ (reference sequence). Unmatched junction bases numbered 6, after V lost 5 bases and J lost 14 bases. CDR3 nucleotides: TGTGCCAGCAGCAAATCCGGGACAGGGGAGTTCTTC. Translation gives CASSKSGTGEFF.

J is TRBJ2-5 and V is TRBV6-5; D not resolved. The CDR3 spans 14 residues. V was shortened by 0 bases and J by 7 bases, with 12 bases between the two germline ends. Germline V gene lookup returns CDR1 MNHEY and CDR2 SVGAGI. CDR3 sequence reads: CASSYSKGLGTQYF. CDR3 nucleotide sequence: TGTGCCAGCAGTTACTCTAAAGGATTGGGGACCCAGTACTTC.

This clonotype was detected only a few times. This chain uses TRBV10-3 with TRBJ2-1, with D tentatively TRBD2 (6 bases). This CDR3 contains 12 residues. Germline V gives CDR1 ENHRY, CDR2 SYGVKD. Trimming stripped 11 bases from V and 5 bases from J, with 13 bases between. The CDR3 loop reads CAAGGADNEQFF. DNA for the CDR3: TGTGCCGCCGGGGGAGCGGACAATGAGCAGTTCTTC.

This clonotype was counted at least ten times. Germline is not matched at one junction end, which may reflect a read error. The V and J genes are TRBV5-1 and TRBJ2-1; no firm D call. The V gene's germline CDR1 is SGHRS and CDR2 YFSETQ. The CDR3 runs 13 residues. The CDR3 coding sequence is TGTGCCAGCAGCTTAGTAGCTGGGAATGAGCAGTTCTTC. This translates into CASSLVAGNEQFF.

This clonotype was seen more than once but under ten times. This chain's CDR3 is CSAGGPTPWEQYF. The CDR3 bases are TGCAGTGCCGGCGGGCCTACCCCCTGGGAGCAGTACTTC. The chain combines TRBV20-1 with TRBJ2-7; D is possibly TRBD2 (5 bases). V lost 6 bases and J lost 7, with 19 bases in between. The CDR3 contains 13 residues. Germline V lookup: CDR1 DFQATT, CDR2 SNEGSKA (reference sequence).

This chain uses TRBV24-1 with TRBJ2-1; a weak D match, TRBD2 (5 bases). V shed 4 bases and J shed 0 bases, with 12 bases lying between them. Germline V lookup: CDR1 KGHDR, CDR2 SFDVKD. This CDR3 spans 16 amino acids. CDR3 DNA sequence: TGTGCCACCAGTGACCGAGCGGAGACCTCCTACAATGAGCAGTTCTTC. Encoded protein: CATSDRAETSYNEQFF.

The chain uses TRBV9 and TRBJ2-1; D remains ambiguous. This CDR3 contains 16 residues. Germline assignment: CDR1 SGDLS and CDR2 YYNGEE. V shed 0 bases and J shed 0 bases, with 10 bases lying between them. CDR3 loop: CASSVGAQRSYNEQFF. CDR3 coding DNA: TGTGCCAGCAGCGTAGGGGCCCAACGCTCCTACAATGAGCAGTTCTTC.

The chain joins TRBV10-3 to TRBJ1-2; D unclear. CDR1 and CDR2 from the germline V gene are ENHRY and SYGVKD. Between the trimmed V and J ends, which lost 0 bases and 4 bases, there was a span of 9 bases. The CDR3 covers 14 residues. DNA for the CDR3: TGTGCCATCAGTGAGTCGGGCAGCTCCTATGGCTACACCTTC. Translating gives CAISESGSSYGYTF.

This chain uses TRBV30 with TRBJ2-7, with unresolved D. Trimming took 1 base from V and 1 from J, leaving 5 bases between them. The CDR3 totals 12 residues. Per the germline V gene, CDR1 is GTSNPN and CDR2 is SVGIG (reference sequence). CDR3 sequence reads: CAWSGQSYEQYF. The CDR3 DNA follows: TGTGCCTGGAGTGGTCAGTCCTACGAGCAGTACTTC.

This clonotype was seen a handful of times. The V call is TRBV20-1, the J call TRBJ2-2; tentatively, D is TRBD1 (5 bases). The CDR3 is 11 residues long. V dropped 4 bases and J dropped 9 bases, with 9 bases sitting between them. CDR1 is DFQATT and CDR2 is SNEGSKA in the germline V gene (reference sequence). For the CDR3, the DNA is TGCAGTGCTATAACAGGTCGGGAGCTGTTTTTT. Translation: CSAITGRELFF.

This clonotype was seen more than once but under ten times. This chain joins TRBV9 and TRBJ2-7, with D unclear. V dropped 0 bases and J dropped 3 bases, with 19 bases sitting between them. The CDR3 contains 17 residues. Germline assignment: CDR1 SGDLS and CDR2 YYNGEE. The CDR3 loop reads CASSVAPSSNTLYEQYF. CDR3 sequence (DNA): TGTGCCAGCAGCGTAGCCCCCAGCTCCAATACCCTCTACGAGCAGTACTTC.

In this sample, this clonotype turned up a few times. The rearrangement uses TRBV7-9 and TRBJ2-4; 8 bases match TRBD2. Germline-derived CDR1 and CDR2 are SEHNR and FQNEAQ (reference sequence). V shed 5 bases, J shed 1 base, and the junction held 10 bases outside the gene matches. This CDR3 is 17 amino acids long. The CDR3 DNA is TGTGCCAGCAGCCCAAATCCTAAGCGGGGGGCCAAAAACATTCAGTACTTC. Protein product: CASSPNPKRGAKNIQYF.

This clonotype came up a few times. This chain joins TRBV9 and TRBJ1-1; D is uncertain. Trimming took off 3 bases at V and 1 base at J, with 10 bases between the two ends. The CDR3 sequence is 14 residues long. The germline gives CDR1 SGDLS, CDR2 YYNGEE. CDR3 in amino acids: CASSENDPNTEAFF. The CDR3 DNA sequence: TGTGCCAGCAGCGAAAACGACCCGAACACTGAAGCTTTCTTT.

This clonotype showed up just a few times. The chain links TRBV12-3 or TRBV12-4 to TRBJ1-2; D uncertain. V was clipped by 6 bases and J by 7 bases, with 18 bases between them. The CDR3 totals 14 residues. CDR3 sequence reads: CASRPDQLAFGYTF. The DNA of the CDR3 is TGTGCCAGCAGACCGGACCAGCTTGCTTTTGGCTACACCTTC.

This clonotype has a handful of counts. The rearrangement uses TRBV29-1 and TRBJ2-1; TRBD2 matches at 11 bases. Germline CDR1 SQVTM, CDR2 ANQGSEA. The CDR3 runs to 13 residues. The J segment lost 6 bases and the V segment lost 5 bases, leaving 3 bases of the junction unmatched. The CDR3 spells CSVILAGGNEQFF. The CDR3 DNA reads TGCAGCGTTATCCTAGCGGGAGGCAATGAGCAGTTCTTC.

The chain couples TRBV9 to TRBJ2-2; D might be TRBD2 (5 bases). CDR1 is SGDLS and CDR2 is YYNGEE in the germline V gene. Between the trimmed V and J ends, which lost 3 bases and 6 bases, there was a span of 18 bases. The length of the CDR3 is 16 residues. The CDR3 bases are TGTGCCAGCAGCGGAGCTCCCTTAGGGAGACCCGGGGAGCTGTTTTTT. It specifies CASSGAPLGRPGELFF.

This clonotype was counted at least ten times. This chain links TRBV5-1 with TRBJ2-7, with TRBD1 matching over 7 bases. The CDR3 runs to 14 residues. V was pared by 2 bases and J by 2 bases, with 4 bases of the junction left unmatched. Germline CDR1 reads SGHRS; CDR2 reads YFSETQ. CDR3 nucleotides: TGCGCCAGCAGCTTTAGGGACAGCACCTACGAGCAGTACTTC. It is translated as CASSFRDSTYEQYF.

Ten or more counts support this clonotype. In DNA, the CDR3 is TGTGCCACAACCCCGGGACTAGCGCACACAGATACGCAGTATTTT. Translated: CATTPGLAHTDTQYF. V usage is TRBV28 and J usage is TRBJ2-3; 10 bases match TRBD2. Trimming at V came to 10 bases and at J to 2 bases, leaving 9 bases not matched to a gene. CDR1 is MDHEN and CDR2 is SYDVKM in the germline V gene. The CDR3 is 15 amino acids. The variable domain in full, with the rest retrieved from reference TRBV28 and TRBJ2-3, is DVKVTQSSRYLVKRTGEKVFLECVQDMDHENMFWYRQDPGLGLRLIYFSYDVKMKEKGDIPEGYSVSREKKERFSLILESASTNQTSMYLCATTPGLAHTDTQYFGPGTRLTVL.

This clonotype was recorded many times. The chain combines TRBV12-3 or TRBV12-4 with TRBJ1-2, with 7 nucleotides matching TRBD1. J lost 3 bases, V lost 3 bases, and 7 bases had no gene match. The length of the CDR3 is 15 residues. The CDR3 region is CASSFGRQGHYGYTF. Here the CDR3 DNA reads TGTGCCAGCAGTTTCGGGCGACAGGGACACTATGGCTACACCTTC.

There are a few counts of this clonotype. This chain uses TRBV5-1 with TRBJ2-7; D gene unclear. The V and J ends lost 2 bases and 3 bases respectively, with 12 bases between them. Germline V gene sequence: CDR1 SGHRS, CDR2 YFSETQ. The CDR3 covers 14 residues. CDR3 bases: TGCGCCAGCAGCTTAGAGCCGAATCGCTACGAGCAGTACTTC. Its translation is CASSLEPNRYEQYF. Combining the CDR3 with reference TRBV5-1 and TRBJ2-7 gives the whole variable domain KAGVTQTPRYLIKTRGQQVTLSCSPISGHRSVSWYQQTPGQGLQFLFEYFSETQRNKGNFPGRFSGRQFSNSRSEMNVSTLELGDSALYLCASSLEPNRYEQYFGPGTRLTVT.

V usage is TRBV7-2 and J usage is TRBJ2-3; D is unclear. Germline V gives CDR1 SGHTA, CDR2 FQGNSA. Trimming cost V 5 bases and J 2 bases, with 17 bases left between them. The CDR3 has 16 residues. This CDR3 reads CASSRRPILTTDTQYF. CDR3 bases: TGTGCCAGCAGCCGCCGACCGATCTTAACCACAGATACGCAGTATTTT.

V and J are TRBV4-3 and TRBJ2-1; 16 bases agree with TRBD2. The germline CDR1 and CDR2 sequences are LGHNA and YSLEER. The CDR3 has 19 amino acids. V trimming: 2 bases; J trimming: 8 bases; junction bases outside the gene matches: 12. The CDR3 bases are TGCGCCAGCAGCCAACATCCGGGACTAGCGGGAGGGCCTGGGGATGAGCAGTTCTTC. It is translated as CASSQHPGLAGGPGDEQFF.

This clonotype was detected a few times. The CDR3 protein is CASSSQNRDEKLFF. CDR3 nucleotides: TGTGCCAGCAGTTCTCAAAACAGGGATGAAAAACTGTTTTTT. The chain joins TRBV12-3 or TRBV12-4 to TRBJ1-4, with D perhaps TRBD1 (6 bases). The CDR3 sequence is 14 residues long. V was cut by 4 bases and J by 6 bases, with 12 bases left in between.

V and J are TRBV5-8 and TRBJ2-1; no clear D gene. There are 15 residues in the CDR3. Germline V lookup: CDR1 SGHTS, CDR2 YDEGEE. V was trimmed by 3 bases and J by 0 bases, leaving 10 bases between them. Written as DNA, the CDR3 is TGTGCCAGCAGCTATTCTTTCAGCTCCTACAATGAGCAGTTCTTC. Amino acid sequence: CASSYSFSSYNEQFF. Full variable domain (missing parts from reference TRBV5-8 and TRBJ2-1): EAGVTQSPTHLIKTRGQQATLRCSPISGHTSVYWYQQALGLGLQFLLWYDEGEERNRGNFPPRFSGRQFPNYSSELNVNALELEDSALYLCASSYSFSSYNEQFFGPGTRLTVL.

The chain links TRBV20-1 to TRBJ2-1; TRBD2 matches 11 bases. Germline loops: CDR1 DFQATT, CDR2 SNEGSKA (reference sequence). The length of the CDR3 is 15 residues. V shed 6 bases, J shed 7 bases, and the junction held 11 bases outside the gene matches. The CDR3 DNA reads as TGCAGTGCCCGTGCTTCTAGCGGGAGGAAGAATGAGCAGTTCTTC. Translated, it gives CSARASSGRKNEQFF.

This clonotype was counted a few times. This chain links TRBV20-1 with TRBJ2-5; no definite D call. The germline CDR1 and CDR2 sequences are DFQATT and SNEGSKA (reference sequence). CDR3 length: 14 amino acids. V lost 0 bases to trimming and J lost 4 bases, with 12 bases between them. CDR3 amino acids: CSARDPGSGETQYF. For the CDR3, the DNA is TGCAGTGCTAGAGATCCCGGTAGTGGAGAGACCCAGTACTTC.